This passage covers 8 T cell receptor beta chains from one sample sequenced in a study of blood T cell repertoires in COVID-19. Only in-frame clones appear in the TCRdb table, and some are missing; sequencing was by immunoSEQ multiplex PCR. The sample includes 310,000 or so clones, about 90% of them seen just once. Sequenced material: PBMCs or T cells enriched from blood (not recorded which). All receptors derive from a woman under 30 with acute COVID-19.

This clone was seen a few times. This sequence joins TRBV15 and TRBJ2-6; D possibly corresponds to TRBD2 (6 bases). Trimming left V 0 bases short and J 1 base short, with 7 bases between. The CDR3 runs 16 residues. Germline-derived CDR1 and CDR2 are LNHNV and YYDKDF (reference sequence). This CDR3 reads CATSREGGSGANVLTF. The CDR3 bases are TGTGCCACCAGCAGAGAGGGGGGTTCTGGGGCCAACGTCCTGACTTTC.

The CDR3, as DNA: TGTGCCAGCAGGGACAGGACCCTTTACGAGCAGTACTTC. Translated: CASRDRTLYEQYF. The chain links TRBV25-1 to TRBJ2-7, with 7 bases fitting TRBD1. This CDR3 spans 13 amino acids. Germline lookup yields CDR1 MGHDK and CDR2 SYGVNS. V shed 6 bases and J 4 bases; nucleotides not matched to a gene: 6.

V usage is TRBV4-2 and J usage is TRBJ1-1; D gene unclear. Trimming took off 0 bases at V and 3 bases at J, with 14 bases between the two ends. CDR3 length equals 16 residues. CDR1 and CDR2 from the germline V gene are LGHNA and YNFKEQ. The CDR3 sequence: CASSQDDRGWDTEAFF. The CDR3 DNA sequence: TGTGCCAGCAGCCAAGATGATCGGGGATGGGACACTGAAGCTTTCTTT.

This chain connects TRBV7-9 to TRBJ2-2; 11 positions agree with TRBD2. The CDR3 spans 17 residues. V was clipped by 5 bases and J by 7 bases; unmatched bases: 12. Looked up from germline, CDR1 is SEHNR and CDR2 is FQNEAQ (reference sequence). The CDR3 nucleotides read TGTGCCAGCAGCCCGAATTCCGGGACTAGCGGCTACGGGGAGCTGTTTTTT. It yields the protein CASSPNSGTSGYGELFF.

For this clone: This same CDR3 is encoded by further DNA sequences in the sample. The chain has TRBV30 and TRBJ1-1; D is perhaps TRBD1 (5 bases). There are 13 residues in the CDR3. Trimming stripped 2 bases from V and 1 base from J, with 8 bases between. CDR1 GTSNPN and CDR2 SVGIG come from the germline V gene (reference sequence). The CDR3 sequence: CAWSLQGNTEAFF. The CDR3 DNA sequence: TGTGCCTGGAGTCTTCAGGGGAACACTGAAGCTTTCTTT.

The J gene is TRBJ2-3, the V gene TRBV7-8, with TRBD1 matching over 8 bases. V shed 5 bases and J 3 bases; nucleotides not matched to a gene: 4. This CDR3 has 14 amino acids. Looked up from germline, CDR1 is SGHVS and CDR2 is FQNEAQ. CDR3 region: CASSHRGFTDTQYF. In DNA form, the CDR3 reads TGTGCCAGCAGCCACAGGGGGTTTACAGATACGCAGTATTTT.

The chain combines TRBV3-1 (or the pseudogene TRBV3-2) with TRBJ2-7, with D possibly TRBD2 on 5 matching bases. Per the germline V gene, CDR1 is LGHDT and CDR2 is YNNKEL (reference sequence). CDR3 length equals 14 residues. The germline V and J ends were trimmed by 1 base and 2 bases, with 9 bases remaining between them. The CDR3 loop is CASSQGGRAYEQYF. CDR3 in DNA: TGTGCCAGCAGCCAAGGAGGGCGAGCCTACGAGCAGTACTTC.

The CDR3 here is CASSLSWNTEAFF. The CDR3 nucleotides are TGTGCCAGCAGCTTATCCTGGAACACTGAAGCTTTCTTT. The chain is built from TRBV11-3 and TRBJ1-1; unclear D gene. The CDR3 contains 13 residues. Germline lookup yields CDR1 SGHNT and CDR2 YENEEA. The V gene lost 2 bases and the J gene lost 1 base, with 5 bases spanning the gap.